This TCR beta chain stems from a study of monozygotic twins with inflammatory bowel disease. The study's findings and limits: Healthy twins shared more clonotypes with others than IBD patients, most markedly active ones.

The UMIs contained a 6-nucleotide sample barcode. They were added by template switching during cDNA synthesis. TCRdb re-called the 5' RACE reads; every CDR3 protein appears as one record, without DNA. The listing records around 450,000 distinct CDR3 sequences. As for this clonotype: The antigen remains unidentified.

This receptor was identified in a human donor with ulcerative colitis or Crohn's disease, or a healthy co-twin of an affected twin (not recorded which). Sequencing input: blood.

The CDR3: CSAPPSGSFLTEQFF. The J gene is TRBJ2-1, the V gene TRBV20-1; TCRdb's D call of TRBD2 is untestable without DNA. Germline lookup yields CDR1 DFQATT and CDR2 SNEGSKA (reference sequence). This CDR3 is 15 amino acids long.